The source of this T cell receptor beta chain is a study of T-cell reconstitution after alpha-beta-depleted transplantation in children. Preparation of the TCRbeta library was carried out with unique molecular identifiers. Via MiXCR, TCRdb re-called the PCR reads, giving one row per CDR3 protein. The sample holds approximately 520,000 distinct CDR3 sequences, approximately 30% seen once. Trimming cost V 0 bases and J 8 bases, with 11 bases left between them. Germline CDR1 SGHRS, CDR2 YFSETQ. CDR3 length: 14 amino acids. This receptor was taken from a human donor who donated a stem cell graft to a child with aplastic anemia. The chain combines TRBV5-1 with TRBJ1-4, with TRBD1 as a possible D gene (5 bases). Sample: PBMCs from the stem cell graft donor, taken from the stem cell graft. CDR3 sequence: CASSLVRGGEKLFF. The CDR3 DNA reads as TGCGCCAGCAGCTTGGTGAGGGGCGGAGAAAAACTGTTTTTT.